A selection of T cell receptor beta chains follows, all from one sample in a study of Ad26.COV2.S vaccination and SARS-CoV-2 variants. Sequenced by immunoSEQ multiplex PCR; TCRdb stores in-frame clones only, minus some. The table records about 430,000 clones, approximately 90% of them present only once. Source: peripheral blood, taken in a trial of Ad26.COV2.S vaccine versus placebo. Source of these receptors: a person aged 18-60 years who received the Ad26.COV2.S COVID-19 vaccine or a placebo. The CDR3 runs from the conserved cysteine through the conserved F or W. The order of the fields is D gene, V gene, J gene, clone size, CDR3 DNA, CDR3 protein. The D gene is left open where the match is weak. Clone sizes are given selectively: once, few, many, or a class where the clone is expanded.

d_gene: TRBD2
v_gene: TRBV4-1
j_gene: TRBJ2-1
abundance: .
CDR3nt: TGCGCCAGCAGCTTACTAGCGGGAGGCTCGTGGAATGAGCAGTTCTTC
CDR3aa: CASSLLAGGSWNEQFF

d_gene: .
v_gene: TRBV13
j_gene: TRBJ2-2
abundance: .
CDR3nt: TGTGCCAGCAGCCGGCGGGACAGTGTGGTGTTTTTT
CDR3aa: CASSRRDSVVFF

d_gene: TRBD2
v_gene: TRBV9
j_gene: TRBJ2-5
abundance: once
CDR3nt: TGTGCCAGCAGCGTAGGAGCTAGCGGGTCCATTCAAGAGACCCAGTACTTC
CDR3aa: CASSVGASGSIQETQYF

d_gene: TRBD2
v_gene: TRBV20-1
j_gene: TRBJ2-1
abundance: .
CDR3nt: TGCAGTGCTAGTCGGAATAGCGGGGCTTACAATGAGCAGTTCTTC
CDR3aa: CSASRNSGAYNEQFF

d_gene: TRBD2
v_gene: TRBV7-2
j_gene: TRBJ2-7
abundance: once
CDR3nt: TGTGCCAGCAGCTCCCGGCTAGCGGGAGCGGATTCTGCCTACGAGCAGTACTTC
CDR3aa: CASSSRLAGADSAYEQYF

d_gene: .
v_gene: TRBV7-2
j_gene: TRBJ1-5
abundance: .
CDR3nt: TGTGCCAGCAGCTTAGGGGTTGAAGATTATCAGCCCCAGCATTTT
CDR3aa: CASSLGVEDYQPQHF

d_gene: .
v_gene: TRBV6-5
j_gene: TRBJ1-2
abundance: .
CDR3nt: TGTGCCAGCAGACTTAGGACGGGCGCCTATGGCTACACCTTC
CDR3aa: CASRLRTGAYGYTF

d_gene: .
v_gene: TRBV9
j_gene: TRBJ2-5
abundance: .
CDR3nt: TGTGCCAGCAGCCTAGAATCAGGGCGCGAGACCCAGTACTTC
CDR3aa: CASSLESGRETQYF

d_gene: TRBD1
v_gene: TRBV28
j_gene: TRBJ1-3
abundance: .
CDR3nt: TGTGCCAGCAGGCGACAGGGCGGTGGAAACACCATATATTTT
CDR3aa: CASRRQGGGNTIYF

d_gene: TRBD2
v_gene: TRBV5-6
j_gene: TRBJ2-7
abundance: .
CDR3nt: TGTGCCAGCAGCCCCGGACTAGCGGGCTCCTACGAGCAGTACTTC
CDR3aa: CASSPGLAGSYEQYF

d_gene: .
v_gene: TRBV18
j_gene: TRBJ2-3
abundance: .
CDR3nt: TGTGCCAGCTCACCAGACCACACAGATACGCAGTATTTT
CDR3aa: CASSPDHTDTQYF

d_gene: .
v_gene: TRBV5-6
j_gene: TRBJ2-1
abundance: .
CDR3nt: TGTGCCAGCAGCATCGTAATTCTCTCCTACAATGAGCAGTTCTTC
CDR3aa: CASSIVILSYNEQFF

d_gene: .
v_gene: TRBV5-5
j_gene: TRBJ1-2
abundance: .
CDR3nt: TGTGCCAGCAGCGATACAAGGGCACATCCTTATGGCTACACCTTC
CDR3aa: CASSDTRAHPYGYTF

d_gene: TRBD2
v_gene: TRBV28
j_gene: TRBJ2-1
abundance: .
CDR3nt: TGTGCCAGCAGTCAATTAACTAGCGGACTTTACAATGAGCAGTTCTTC
CDR3aa: CASSQLTSGLYNEQFF

d_gene: .
v_gene: TRBV19
j_gene: TRBJ2-7
abundance: .
CDR3nt: TGTGCCACTCAGGGGTCCCGCTACGAGCAGTACTTC
CDR3aa: CATQGSRYEQYF

d_gene: TRBD2
v_gene: TRBV28
j_gene: TRBJ2-7
abundance: .
CDR3nt: TGTGCCAGCACCCCCCCACCCCCCGGGACTAGCGTAACCTACGAGCAGTACTTC
CDR3aa: CASTPPPPGTSVTYEQYF

d_gene: .
v_gene: TRBV7-9
j_gene: TRBJ2-7
abundance: .
CDR3nt: TGTGCCAGCAGCTTACTCCAGGGACCCTACGAGCAGTACTTC
CDR3aa: CASSLLQGPYEQYF

d_gene: TRBD2
v_gene: TRBV25-1
j_gene: TRBJ2-7
abundance: .
CDR3nt: TGTGCCAGCAGGGGACTAGACGGCTACGAGCAGTACTTC
CDR3aa: CASRGLDGYEQYF

d_gene: .
v_gene: TRBV2
j_gene: TRBJ1-5
abundance: .
CDR3nt: TGTGCCAGCAGTGGGACAGATCAGCCCCAGCATTTT
CDR3aa: CASSGTDQPQHF

d_gene: TRBD1
v_gene: TRBV27
j_gene: TRBJ1-1
abundance: .
CDR3nt: TGTGCCAGCAGTCTCCGGACAGGGGGAAACACTGAAGCTTTCTTT
CDR3aa: CASSLRTGGNTEAFF

d_gene: TRBD2
v_gene: TRBV6-2/TRBV6-3
j_gene: TRBJ2-1
abundance: .
CDR3nt: TGTGCCAGCAGTTACCAGCGGGGCCCAAGCTCCTACAATGAGCAGTTCTTC
CDR3aa: CASSYQRGPSSYNEQFF

d_gene: .
v_gene: TRBV5-8
j_gene: TRBJ2-5
abundance: .
CDR3nt: TGTGCCAGCAGTTTGGGGGGCCAGGAGACCCAGTACTTC
CDR3aa: CASSLGGQETQYF

d_gene: TRBD1
v_gene: TRBV30
j_gene: TRBJ2-3
abundance: once
CDR3nt: TGTGCCTGGAGCAGGGGGTCAGGCACAGATACGCAGTATTTT
CDR3aa: CAWSRGSGTDTQYF

d_gene: TRBD1
v_gene: TRBV11-3
j_gene: TRBJ1-3
abundance: .
CDR3nt: TGTGCCAGCAGCCCGTGGGACAGGGCTTTCGCTGGAAACACCATATATTTT
CDR3aa: CASSPWDRAFAGNTIYF

d_gene: TRBD1
v_gene: TRBV30
j_gene: TRBJ1-5
abundance: .
CDR3nt: TGTGCCTGGAGTGTACAGGGGTTCCGAAGCAATCAGCCCCAGCATTTT
CDR3aa: CAWSVQGFRSNQPQHF

d_gene: .
v_gene: TRBV28
j_gene: TRBJ1-2
abundance: .
CDR3nt: TGTGCCAGCAGTTTGTTAGTACGAGGCTATGGCTACACCTTC
CDR3aa: CASSLLVRGYGYTF

d_gene: .
v_gene: TRBV7-8
j_gene: TRBJ2-7
abundance: .
CDR3nt: TGTGCCAGCAGCTTCCAGCAGCGCGAGCAGTACTTC
CDR3aa: CASSFQQREQYF

d_gene: TRBD2
v_gene: TRBV7-9
j_gene: TRBJ2-7
abundance: .
CDR3nt: TGTGCCAGCAGCTTCAAGGGCGGGAGGTGGGACGAGCAGTACTTC
CDR3aa: CASSFKGGRWDEQYF

d_gene: .
v_gene: TRBV3-1/TRBV3-2
j_gene: TRBJ1-2
abundance: .
CDR3nt: TGTGCCAGCACTCAAAGGGGCGCTAACTATGGCTACACCTTC
CDR3aa: CASTQRGANYGYTF

d_gene: .
v_gene: TRBV9
j_gene: TRBJ1-3
abundance: once
CDR3nt: TGTGCCAGCAGCGTAGAGGGAGAGTTGGGAAACACCATATATTTT
CDR3aa: CASSVEGELGNTIYF

d_gene: .
v_gene: TRBV14
j_gene: TRBJ2-7
abundance: .
CDR3nt: TGTGCCAGCAGCCTGGGGGGCTACGAGCAGTACTTC
CDR3aa: CASSLGGYEQYF

d_gene: .
v_gene: TRBV19
j_gene: TRBJ1-4
abundance: .
CDR3nt: TGTGCCAGTAGTATAGCAGTGGCGCGTTCTGGGGATGGAAAACTGTTTTTT
CDR3aa: CASSIAVARSGDGKLFF

d_gene: .
v_gene: TRBV19
j_gene: TRBJ1-1
abundance: .
CDR3nt: TGTGCCAGTAGTATACGCCAAAGTCGTAGAACTGAAGCTTTCTTT
CDR3aa: CASSIRQSRRTEAFF

d_gene: TRBD1
v_gene: TRBV11-2
j_gene: TRBJ2-1
abundance: once
CDR3nt: TGTGCCAGCAGCCGGACAGGGGCGAACGAGCAGTTCTTC
CDR3aa: CASSRTGANEQFF

d_gene: TRBD1
v_gene: TRBV7-8
j_gene: TRBJ2-5
abundance: .
CDR3nt: TGTGCCGGAGGACAGGGGGCCTATGGAGGAGCAGAGACCCAGTACTTC
CDR3aa: CAGGQGAYGGAETQYF

d_gene: TRBD2
v_gene: TRBV2
j_gene: TRBJ2-3
abundance: .
CDR3nt: TGTGCCGTACAGGGACTAGCGGGAGATTTAGGCACAGATACGCAGTATTTT
CDR3aa: CAVQGLAGDLGTDTQYF

d_gene: .
v_gene: TRBV30
j_gene: TRBJ2-2
abundance: .
CDR3nt: TGTGCCTGGAGAAAACAGGGACGAACCGGGGAGCTGTTTTTT
CDR3aa: CAWRKQGRTGELFF

d_gene: TRBD1
v_gene: TRBV5-1
j_gene: TRBJ1-1
abundance: .
CDR3nt: TGCGCCAGCAGCTCGACAGGGGGGAACACTGAAGCTTTCTTT
CDR3aa: CASSSTGGNTEAFF

d_gene: .
v_gene: TRBV19
j_gene: TRBJ2-2
abundance: .
CDR3nt: TGTGCCAGTAGTATCGGTCAGAACACCGGGGAGCTGTTTTTT
CDR3aa: CASSIGQNTGELFF

d_gene: TRBD1
v_gene: TRBV19
j_gene: TRBJ2-1
abundance: .
CDR3nt: TGTGCCAGTAGTATGGGGACAGGGTACAGTGAGCAGTTCTTC
CDR3aa: CASSMGTGYSEQFF

d_gene: .
v_gene: TRBV29-1
j_gene: TRBJ1-1
abundance: .
CDR3nt: TGCAGCGTTGCCCGGGGGGCGCTTGACACTGAAGCTTTCTTT
CDR3aa: CSVARGALDTEAFF

d_gene: .
v_gene: TRBV6-1
j_gene: TRBJ2-7
abundance: once
CDR3nt: TGTGCCAGCAGTAAAAATCAGGGAACCAAGGGGGAGCAGTACTTC
CDR3aa: CASSKNQGTKGEQYF

d_gene: .
v_gene: TRBV7-8
j_gene: TRBJ2-3
abundance: .
CDR3nt: TGTGCCAGCAGCCGAGAAGCCCGATTCACAGATACGCAGTATTTT
CDR3aa: CASSREARFTDTQYF

d_gene: .
v_gene: TRBV4-1
j_gene: TRBJ1-5
abundance: once
CDR3nt: TGCGCCAGCAGCCAAGTAGGTAGCGGCACCCGATATAGCAATCAGCCCCAGCATTTT
CDR3aa: CASSQVGSGTRYSNQPQHF

d_gene: .
v_gene: TRBV4-2
j_gene: TRBJ2-7
abundance: .
CDR3nt: TGTGCCAGCAGCCAAGATCAATGGGGCGAGCAGTACTTC
CDR3aa: CASSQDQWGEQYF

d_gene: .
v_gene: TRBV27
j_gene: TRBJ2-6
abundance: .
CDR3nt: TGTGCCAGCAGCCCTTTATCGGCGGGTACTGGGGCCAACGTCCTGACTTTC
CDR3aa: CASSPLSAGTGANVLTF

d_gene: .
v_gene: TRBV18
j_gene: TRBJ2-3
abundance: .
CDR3nt: TGTGCCAGCTCACCAGTTGGGGCAGGATTGCGAGATACGCAGTATTTT
CDR3aa: CASSPVGAGLRDTQYF

d_gene: .
v_gene: TRBV5-6
j_gene: TRBJ1-5
abundance: .
CDR3nt: TGTGCCAGCAGCTTAAGGGGTTTCCAGCCCCAGCATTTT
CDR3aa: CASSLRGFQPQHF

d_gene: .
v_gene: TRBV7-8
j_gene: TRBJ2-4
abundance: few
CDR3nt: TGTGCCAGCAGCTTAGGCAACATTCAGTACTTC
CDR3aa: CASSLGNIQYF

d_gene: .
v_gene: TRBV19
j_gene: TRBJ1-1
abundance: .
CDR3nt: TGTGCCAGTAGTATGAGGGGTGGAAGATCTATGAACACTGAAGCTTTCTTT
CDR3aa: CASSMRGGRSMNTEAFF

d_gene: TRBD1
v_gene: TRBV5-4
j_gene: TRBJ1-2
abundance: .
CDR3nt: TGTGCCAGCAGTGGGGGACAGGATTATGGCTACACCTTC
CDR3aa: CASSGGQDYGYTF

d_gene: .
v_gene: TRBV6-6
j_gene: TRBJ2-7
abundance: .
CDR3nt: TGTGCCAGCAGTTACTCGAGCAACGGGCAGTACTTC
CDR3aa: CASSYSSNGQYF

d_gene: TRBD1
v_gene: TRBV6-5
j_gene: TRBJ2-7
abundance: .
CDR3nt: TGTGCCAGCACCTTCGGGACAGGCCCCTACGAGCAGTACTTC
CDR3aa: CASTFGTGPYEQYF

d_gene: .
v_gene: TRBV28
j_gene: TRBJ2-3
abundance: .
CDR3nt: TGTGCCAGCAGTTTATCTTCTGTGACGGGTACGCAGTATTTT
CDR3aa: CASSLSSVTGTQYF

d_gene: TRBD1
v_gene: TRBV2
j_gene: TRBJ1-5
abundance: .
CDR3nt: TGTGCCAGCAGTGAACAGGGGGTCAATCAGCCCCAGCATTTT
CDR3aa: CASSEQGVNQPQHF

d_gene: .
v_gene: TRBV2
j_gene: TRBJ1-2
abundance: .
CDR3nt: TGTGCCAGCAGTGATTCAGGAAACTATGGCTACACCTTC
CDR3aa: CASSDSGNYGYTF

d_gene: .
v_gene: TRBV2
j_gene: TRBJ2-1
abundance: .
CDR3nt: TGTGCCAGCAGCTCCTTGGGCGGATACAATGAGCAGTTCTTC
CDR3aa: CASSSLGGYNEQFF

d_gene: TRBD1
v_gene: TRBV25-1
j_gene: TRBJ2-7
abundance: .
CDR3nt: TGTGCCAGCAGTGTGGGACAGGGACCCTACGAGCAGTACTTC
CDR3aa: CASSVGQGPYEQYF